This T cell receptor (beta chain) came from a study of molecular identifiers for immune sequencing clone quantification. This clonotype was detected only a few times. Antigen unknown. TCRdb re-called the PCR reads through MiXCR, storing one row per CDR3 protein. The table records hundreds of thousands of distinct CDR3 sequences, over 25% of them present only once. CDR3 length: 16 amino acids. The ends were cut back, 2 bases at V and 2 bases at J, with 13 bases in the middle. The germline gives CDR1 SGHTA, CDR2 FQGNSA. Sorted naive CD8 T cells, roughly 20,000 to 1,100,000, were sequenced from 10%, 30% or 50% RNA. A CD8+CD4-CCR7+CD45RA+ gate was used to sort naive CD8 T cells. Overall study findings and caveats: Clonotypes topping 20 RNA copies carried over 98% of effector molecules but under 1% of naive ones. For highly expanded clones, sizes could be underestimated when identical TCR molecules share a barcode.

Source material: naive CD8+ T cells from blood, with Jurkat cell RNA spiked in. Documented subset: FACS-sorted CD8+CD4-CCR7+CD45RA+ naive T cells. This chain connects TRBV7-2 to TRBJ1-5; D remains ambiguous. This TCR derives from a human donor in good health. Some libraries in this study had Jurkat cell RNA spiked in. This CDR3 is CASSLLREERNQPQHF. CDR3 nucleotides: TGTGCCAGCAGCTTACTTCGGGAAGAGCGCAATCAGCCCCAGCATTTT.